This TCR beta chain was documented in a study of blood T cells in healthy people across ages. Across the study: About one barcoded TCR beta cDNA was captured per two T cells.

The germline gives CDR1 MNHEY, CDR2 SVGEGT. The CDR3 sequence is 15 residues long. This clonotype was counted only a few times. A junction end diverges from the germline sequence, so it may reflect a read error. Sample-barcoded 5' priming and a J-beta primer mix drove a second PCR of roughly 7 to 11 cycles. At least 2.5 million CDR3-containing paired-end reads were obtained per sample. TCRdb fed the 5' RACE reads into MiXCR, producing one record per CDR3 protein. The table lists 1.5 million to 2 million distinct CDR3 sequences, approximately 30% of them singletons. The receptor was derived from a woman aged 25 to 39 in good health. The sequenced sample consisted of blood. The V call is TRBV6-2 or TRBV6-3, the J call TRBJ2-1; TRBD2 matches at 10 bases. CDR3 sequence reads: CANSYLAGDSNEQFF. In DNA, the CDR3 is TGTGCCAACAGTTACCTAGCGGGAGATAGCAATGAGCAGTTCTTC.